The 25 T cell receptor beta chains reported below all come from one sample, sequenced in a study of identical twins. One entry per CDR3 protein, called by TCRdb with MiXCR from the 5' RACE reads. The sample lists 1.5 million to 2 million distinct CDR3 sequences; about 32% were seen once. The sequencing sample was made of cord blood. The origin of the receptors is a newborn girl in good health.

CDR3 coding DNA: TGTGCCAGCAGTCCCCCCGGCAGGGGGTACGAGCAGTACTTC. Its translation is CASSPPGRGYEQYF. The chain employs TRBV28 and TRBJ2-5; TRBD1 matches at 7 bases. The end of the DNA fits TRBJ2-7 better, so the J call may be wrong. Germline assignment: CDR1 MDHEN and CDR2 SYDVKM. This CDR3 region has 14 residues.

V and J are TRBV25-1 and TRBJ1-1; D ambiguous. Looked up from germline, CDR1 is MGHDK and CDR2 is SYGVNS. Trimming stripped 4 bases from V and 5 bases from J, with 17 bases between. The CDR3 totals 15 residues. CDR3 sequence: CASSAYKNEKTEAFF. The CDR3 DNA is TGTGCCAGCAGTGCCTACAAAAATGAGAAGACTGAAGCTTTCTTT.

A few counts support this clonotype. The chain is built from TRBV24-1 and TRBJ2-1; TRBD1 matches at 7 bases. The CDR3 covers 13 residues. The V gene's germline CDR1 is KGHDR and CDR2 SFDVKD. V shed 7 bases, J shed 6 bases, and the junction held 5 bases outside the gene matches. The CDR3 protein is CATSRDSGNEQFF. The CDR3, as DNA: TGTGCCACCAGCCGGGACAGCGGCAATGAGCAGTTCTTC.

The chain combines TRBV7-8 with TRBJ2-1; 13 bases map to TRBD2. With 5 bases clipped from V and 8 bases from J, the junction kept 12 bases outside the gene matches. Germline lookup yields CDR1 SGHVS and CDR2 FQNEAQ. The CDR3 runs 17 residues. CDR3 coding DNA: TGTGCCAGCAGCCTAACTAGCGGGGGGGTCAGATGGGATGAGCAGTTCTTC. Translated, it gives CASSLTSGGVRWDEQFF.

The V gene is TRBV29-1, the J gene TRBJ2-5, with TRBD1 as a possible D gene (5 bases). The ends were cut back, 1 base at V and 11 bases at J, with 8 bases in the middle. CDR3 length equals 10 residues. Per the germline V gene, CDR1 is SQVTM and CDR2 is ANQGSEA. The CDR3 DNA follows: TGCAGCGTTGAAGCAGGGAAGCAGTACTTC. It is translated as CSVEAGKQYF.

This clonotype was observed a few times. This sequence joins TRBV29-1 and TRBJ1-2; D unresolved. The CDR3 is 17 residues long. The V gene's germline CDR1 is SQVTM and CDR2 ANQGSEA. Trimming pared 5 bases from V and 7 bases from J, leaving 29 bases between. CDR3 sequence reads: CSVPVTIRPQQGFGYTF. The CDR3 nucleotides read TGCAGCGTTCCAGTTACAATACGTCCACAGCAAGGTTTTGGCTACACCTTC.

A few counts support this clonotype. The CDR3 protein is CASSAGTVLGNEKLFF. CDR3 DNA: TGTGCCAGCAGCGCAGGGACGGTTTTGGGTAATGAAAAACTGTTTTTT. This sequence joins TRBV9 and TRBJ1-4, with a weak D call TRBD1 (5 bases). There are 16 residues in the CDR3. Trimming left V 3 bases short and J 4 bases short, with 16 bases between. CDR1 is SGDLS, CDR2 YYNGEE, per germline.

V and J are TRBV27 and TRBJ1-5; the D is unclear. Germline-derived CDR1 and CDR2 are MNHEY and SMNVEV (reference sequence). The ends were cut back, 5 bases at V and 4 bases at J, with 12 bases in the middle. The CDR3 contains 14 residues. The CDR3 coding sequence is TGTGCCAGCAGTGACAAGGAATCTAATCAGCCCCAGCATTTT. It translates to CASSDKESNQPQHF.

This clonotype turned up a few times. This chain joins TRBV2 and TRBJ2-1, with D perhaps given as TRBD1 or TRBD2 (6 bases each). The CDR3 has 15 amino acids. CDR1 and CDR2 from the germline V gene are SNHLY and FYNNEI. Trimming removed 7 bases at V and 6 bases at J, with 19 bases between. CDR3 coding DNA: TGTGCCAGCACCTTACTATCGGGGGCGATCAATGAGCAGTTCTTC. Residues: CASTLLSGAINEQFF.

V usage is TRBV20-1 and J usage is TRBJ1-5; D unresolved. The V end lost 5 bases, the J end lost 2 bases, and 13 bases lay between the germline ends. This CDR3 contains 14 residues. Germline lookup yields CDR1 DFQATT and CDR2 SNEGSKA (reference sequence). CDR3 in DNA: TGCAGTGCTCGGACCCGGGGTGGCAATCAGCCCCAGCATTTT. Translated, it gives CSARTRGGNQPQHF.

This clonotype showed up just a few times. The chain carries TRBV25-1 and TRBJ1-1, with TRBD1 as a possible D gene (5 bases). The germline V gene has CDR1 MGHDK and CDR2 SYGVNS. The ends were cut back, 0 bases at V and 1 base at J, with 9 bases in the middle. The CDR3 is 15 amino acids. The CDR3 DNA reads as TGTGCCAGCAGTGAATATGGTAGGGGGAACACTGAAGCTTTCTTT. Translated, it gives CASSEYGRGNTEAFF.

The CDR3 nucleotides read TGTGCCAGCAGTTTAAATCCGGATCAGCCCCAGCATTTT. Translated, it gives CASSLNPDQPQHF. V gene TRBV28 combines with J gene TRBJ1-5; unclear D gene. The V gene's germline CDR1 is MDHEN and CDR2 SYDVKM. This CDR3 contains 13 residues. Trimming shortened V by 2 bases and J by 5 bases, and 7 bases separated the two germline ends.

This clonotype was detected a few times. This chain joins TRBV6-5 and TRBJ1-5; 12 bases align to TRBD1. V shed 2 bases and J 2 bases; nucleotides not matched to a gene: 7. The CDR3 spans 18 residues. The V gene's germline CDR1 is MNHEY and CDR2 SVGAGI. The CDR3: CASSYEGQGAHGNQPQHF. DNA of the CDR3: TGTGCCAGCAGTTACGAGGGACAGGGGGCGCACGGCAATCAGCCCCAGCATTTT.

This clonotype was seen ten or more times. Compared with germline, one end of the junction differs, possibly owing to a read error. The chain is built from TRBV5-1 and TRBJ2-3; possibly TRBD2 for D (6 bases). The CDR3 extends over 14 amino acids. Germline-derived CDR1 and CDR2 are SGHRS and YFSETQ. The CDR3: CASSLERATDTQYF. The CDR3 DNA sequence: TGTGCCAGCAGCTTAGAGCGGGCCACAGATACGCAGTATTTT.

This clonotype was found a few times. The rearrangement links TRBV28 to TRBJ2-1, with 7 positions matching TRBD1. V lost 6 bases and J lost 7; bases outside the gene matches: 18. The germline V gene encodes CDR1 MDHEN and CDR2 SYDVKM. CDR3 size: 17 residues. In DNA form, the CDR3 reads TGTGCCAGCAGCCCCCAGGGGGAGACAGTACACTTAAATGAGCAGTTCTTC. Its protein is CASSPQGETVHLNEQFF. The complete variable domain, with remaining parts taken from reference TRBV28 and TRBJ2-1, reads DVKVTQSSRYLVKRTGEKVFLECVQDMDHENMFWYRQDPGLGLRLIYFSYDVKMKEKGDIPEGYSVSREKKERFSLILESASTNQTSMYLCASSPQGETVHLNEQFFGPGTRLTVL.

This chain links TRBV5-1 with TRBJ1-1; no firm D call. V was pared by 0 bases and J by 4 bases, with 10 bases between. Germline CDR1 and CDR2: SGHRS and YFSETQ. CDR3 length equals 14 residues. The CDR3 region has the DNA TGCGCCAGCAGCTTGGTCCCGGACGGCACTGAAGCTTTCTTT. It specifies CASSLVPDGTEAFF.

This clonotype was detected once. The V and J genes are TRBV5-1 and TRBJ2-3; no firm D call. Trimming removed 7 bases at V and 0 bases at J, with 12 bases between. Germline V gives CDR1 SGHRS, CDR2 YFSETQ. This CDR3 has 14 residues. DNA of the CDR3: TGCGCCAGCCGAAGGGCCTCTAGCACAGATACGCAGTATTTT. It encodes CASRRASSTDTQYF.

The table lists this clonotype with a few counts. The chain links TRBV20-1 to TRBJ2-5; TRBD1 might be the D (6 bases). CDR3 length: 13 residues. Looked up from germline, CDR1 is DFQATT and CDR2 is SNEGSKA (reference sequence). V lost 3 bases and J lost 3, with 11 bases in between. The CDR3 region has the DNA TGCAGTGCTAGTTGGGGGCGTGAAGAGACCCAGTACTTC. This sequence encodes CSASWGREETQYF.

The chain uses TRBV7-8 and TRBJ2-7; D is tentatively TRBD1 or TRBD2 (6 bases each). The better agreement between TRBJ2-5 and the DNA end casts doubt on the J call. Germline-derived CDR1 and CDR2 are SGHVS and FQNEAQ. The CDR3 has 19 residues. CDR3: CASSLRGTLLTGPQETQYF. The CDR3 DNA is TGTGCCAGCAGCTTACGCGGGACACTTCTGACGGGACCCCAAGAGACCCAGTACTTC.

The chain joins TRBV20-1 to TRBJ2-5, with 9 positions matching TRBD2. Germline CDR1 and CDR2: DFQATT and SNEGSKA (reference sequence). This CDR3 is built from 15 residues. With 2 bases clipped from V and 11 bases from J, the junction kept 15 bases outside the gene matches. The CDR3 region has the DNA TGCAGTGCTAGACGAGCGGGGGGATCAGGCAATGAGCAGTACTTC. It encodes CSARRAGGSGNEQYF.

The chain employs TRBV28 and TRBJ2-1, with D possibly called TRBD1 or TRBD2 (5 bases each). The better agreement between TRBJ2-7 and the DNA end casts doubt on the J call. Looked up from germline, CDR1 is MDHEN and CDR2 is SYDVKM. The CDR3 runs 16 residues. CDR3 protein: CASSLPLGTSYNEQYF. The CDR3 nucleotides are TGTGCCAGCAGTTTACCACTAGGGACCTCCTACAATGAGCAGTACTTC.

This clonotype was picked up a small number of times. The gene calls are TRBV12-3 or TRBV12-4 and TRBJ2-4; perhaps TRBD1 as D (6 bases). This CDR3 contains 15 residues. V was shortened by 7 bases and J by 0 bases, with 13 bases between the two germline ends. CDR3 loop: CASTTDSLAKNIQYF. The CDR3 DNA follows: TGTGCCAGCACTACGGACAGCTTAGCCAAAAACATTCAGTACTTC.

In this sample, this clonotype turned up a few times. V usage is TRBV7-8 and J usage is TRBJ2-7; 9 bases are a match to TRBD1. V was pared by 0 bases and J by 1 base, with 10 bases of the junction left unmatched. The germline V gene encodes CDR1 SGHVS and CDR2 FQNEAQ. This CDR3 region has 18 residues. CDR3 residues: CASSLAFGVGTGSYEQYF. CDR3 DNA sequence: TGTGCCAGCAGCTTAGCGTTTGGGGTCGGGACAGGGTCCTACGAGCAGTACTTC. Filled out from reference TRBV7-8 and TRBJ2-7, the complete variable domain reads GAGVSQSPRYKVAKRGQDVALRCDPISGHVSLFWYQQALGQGPEFLTYFQNEAQLDKSGLPSDRFFAERPEGSVSTLKIQRTQQEDSAVYLCASSLAFGVGTGSYEQYFGPGTRLTVT.

The DNA of the CDR3 is TGCAGTGCCCGAAGCCCTGGACAGGGCGCGGCAGATACGCAGTATTTT. Translated: CSARSPGQGAADTQYF. The chain is built from TRBV20-1 and TRBJ2-3, with 8 bases fitting TRBD1. CDR1 and CDR2 (germline): DFQATT, SNEGSKA (reference sequence). The V gene end was trimmed by 6 bases and the J gene end by 4 bases; junction bases not matched to a gene: 15. This CDR3 contains 16 residues.

This clonotype was counted only a few times. The chain is built from TRBV29-1 and TRBJ1-1; D might be TRBD1 (6 bases). This CDR3 spans 12 amino acids. V lost 5 bases to trimming and J lost 10 bases, with 17 bases between them. Germline V gene data show CDR1 as SQVTM and CDR2 as ANQGSEA. CDR3: CSVNYREEVAFF. In DNA, the CDR3 is TGCAGCGTTAATTACAGGGAAGAGGTAGCTTTCTTT.